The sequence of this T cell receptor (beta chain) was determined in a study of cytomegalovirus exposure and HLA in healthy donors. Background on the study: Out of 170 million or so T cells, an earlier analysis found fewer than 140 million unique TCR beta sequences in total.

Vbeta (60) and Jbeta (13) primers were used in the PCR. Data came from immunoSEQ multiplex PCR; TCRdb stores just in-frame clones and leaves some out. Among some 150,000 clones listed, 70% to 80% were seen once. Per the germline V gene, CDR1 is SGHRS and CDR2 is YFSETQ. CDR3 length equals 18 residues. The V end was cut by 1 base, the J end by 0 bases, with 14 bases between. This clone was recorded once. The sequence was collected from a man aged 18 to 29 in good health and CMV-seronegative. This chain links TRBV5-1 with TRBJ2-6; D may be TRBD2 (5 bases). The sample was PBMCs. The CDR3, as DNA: TGCGCCAGCAGCTTGTTGGCGGGTCTCATCTCTGGGGCCAACGTCCTGACTTTC. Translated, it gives CASSLLAGLISGANVLTF.